Sequencing of this TCR beta chain was carried out in a study of OX40 agonist ivuxolimab in advanced cancers. TCRdb keeps only in-frame clones here, not all; method: immunoSEQ multiplex PCR. Of around 67,000 clones listed, more than 85% are singletons. This clone was picked up one time. Germline V gene sequence: CDR1 SGHDT, CDR2 YYEEEE. The length of the CDR3 is 13 residues. The trim removed 4 bases at V and 4 bases at J, leaving 3 bases unmatched. The source was CD4+ or CD8+ T cells sorted from blood, collected in a trial of the OX40 agonist ivuxolimab. This TCR was recovered from an adult with an advanced solid tumor such as melanoma, head and neck, liver or kidney cancer. The rearrangement joins TRBV5-6 to TRBJ1-2; 8 bases are a match to TRBD1. CDR3 nucleotide sequence: TGTGCCAGCAGCCTGACAGGGGTCTATGGCTACACCTTC. Translated: CASSLTGVYGYTF.